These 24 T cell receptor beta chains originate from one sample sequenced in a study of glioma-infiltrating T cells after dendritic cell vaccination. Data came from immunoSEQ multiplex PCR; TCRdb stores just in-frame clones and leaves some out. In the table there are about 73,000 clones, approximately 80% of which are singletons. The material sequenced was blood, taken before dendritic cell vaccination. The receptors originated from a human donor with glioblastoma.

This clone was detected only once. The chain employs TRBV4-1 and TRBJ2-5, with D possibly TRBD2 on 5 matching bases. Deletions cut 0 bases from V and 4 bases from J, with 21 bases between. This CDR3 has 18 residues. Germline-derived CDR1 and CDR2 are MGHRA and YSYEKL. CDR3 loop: CASSQEGSSLSPRETQYF. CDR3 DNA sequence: TGCGCCAGCAGCCAAGAGGGGAGTAGTCTAAGCCCCAGAGAGACCCAGTACTTC.

CDR3 DNA: TGTGCCACCTCGGATAGCGGGGGACTCTACAATGAGCAGTTCTTC. It yields the protein CATSDSGGLYNEQFF. This rearrangement joins TRBV2 to TRBJ2-1, with 9 bases that match TRBD2. Germline-derived CDR1 and CDR2 are SNHLY and FYNNEI. The ends lost 10 bases at V and 3 bases at J; junction bases unmatched: 10. This CDR3 has 15 residues.

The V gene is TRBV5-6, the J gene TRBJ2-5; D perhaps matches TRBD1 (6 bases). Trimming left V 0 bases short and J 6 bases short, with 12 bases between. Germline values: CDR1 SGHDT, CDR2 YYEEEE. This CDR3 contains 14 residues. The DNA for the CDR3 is TGTGCCAGCAGCTTGGACAGGGCTAAAAAGACCCAGTACTTC. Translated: CASSLDRAKKTQYF.

This CDR3 is CASTLGQGGNQPQHF. For the CDR3, the DNA is TGTGCCAGCACATTGGGACAGGGTGGCAATCAGCCCCAGCATTTT. The rearrangement joins TRBV6-1 to TRBJ1-5; the match to TRBD1 covers 9 bases. Losses at the gene ends were 7 bases for V and 2 bases for J; bases not matched to a gene: 6. In germline, CDR1 is MNHNS, CDR2 SASEGT. The CDR3 is 15 amino acids.

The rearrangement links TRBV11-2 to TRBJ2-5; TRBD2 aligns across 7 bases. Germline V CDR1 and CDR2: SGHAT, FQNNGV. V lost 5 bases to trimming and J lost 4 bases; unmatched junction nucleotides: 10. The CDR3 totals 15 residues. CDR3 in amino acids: CASSTLGRAGETQYF. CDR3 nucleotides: TGTGCCAGCAGCACTCTGGGGAGGGCCGGAGAGACCCAGTACTTC.

The CDR3 DNA follows: TGCAGCGTTGGTAGGGAGATTCACACTGAAGCTTTCTTT. It yields the protein CSVGREIHTEAFF. The rearrangement joins TRBV29-1 to TRBJ1-1; no definite D call. The CDR3 length is 13 residues. V shed 4 bases and J shed 3 bases, with 12 bases lying between them. Germline assignment: CDR1 SQVTM and CDR2 ANQGSEA. The full variable domain, with the rest looked up from reference TRBV29-1 and TRBJ1-1, is SAVISQKPSRDICQRGTSLTIQCQVDSQVTMMFWYRQQPGQSLTLIATANQGSEATYESGFVIDKFPISRPNLTFSTLTVSNMSPEDSSIYLCSVGREIHTEAFFGQGTRLTVV.

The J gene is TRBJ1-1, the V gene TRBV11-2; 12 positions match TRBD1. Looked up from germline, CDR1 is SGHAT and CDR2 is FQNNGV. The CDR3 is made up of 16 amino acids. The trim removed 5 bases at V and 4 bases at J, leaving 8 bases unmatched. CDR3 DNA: TGTGCCAGCAGCGCCCGGGACAGGGGGCTGGGCACTGAAGCTTTCTTT. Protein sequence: CASSARDRGLGTEAFF.

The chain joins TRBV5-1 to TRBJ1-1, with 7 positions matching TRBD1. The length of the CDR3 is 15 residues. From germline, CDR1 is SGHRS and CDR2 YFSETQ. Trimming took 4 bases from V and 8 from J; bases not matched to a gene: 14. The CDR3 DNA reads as TGCGCCAGCAGCCCGTCCGGGACAGATCGGGGGGAAGCTTTCTTT. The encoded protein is CASSPSGTDRGEAFF.

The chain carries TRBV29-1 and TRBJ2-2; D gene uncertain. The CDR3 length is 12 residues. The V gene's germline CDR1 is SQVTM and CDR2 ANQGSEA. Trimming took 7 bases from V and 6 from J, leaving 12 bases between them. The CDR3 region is CSAQDPAGELFF. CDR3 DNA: TGCAGCGCTCAAGACCCGGCCGGGGAGCTGTTTTTT.

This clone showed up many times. The CDR3 coding sequence is TGCGCCAGCAGCGGACAGACCTCTGGAAACACCATATATTTT. This sequence encodes CASSGQTSGNTIYF. The rearrangement uses TRBV5-1 and TRBJ1-3, with a tentative D call TRBD1 (6 bases). Germline V gives CDR1 SGHRS, CDR2 YFSETQ. V was pared by 4 bases and J by 0 bases, with 8 bases between. The CDR3 has 14 amino acids. The variable domain in full, completed from reference TRBV5-1 and TRBJ1-3, reads KAGVTQTPRYLIKTRGQQVTLSCSPISGHRSVSWYQQTPGQGLQFLFEYFSETQRNKGNFPGRFSGRQFSNSRSEMNVSTLELGDSALYLCASSGQTSGNTIYFGEGSWLTVV.

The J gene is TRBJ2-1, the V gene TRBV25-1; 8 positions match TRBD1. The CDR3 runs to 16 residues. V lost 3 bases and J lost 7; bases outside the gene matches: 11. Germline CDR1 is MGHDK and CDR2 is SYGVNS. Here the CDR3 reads CASSDPPGQGLNEQFF. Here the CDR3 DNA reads TGTGCCAGCAGTGATCCGCCTGGACAGGGTCTAAATGAGCAGTTCTTC.

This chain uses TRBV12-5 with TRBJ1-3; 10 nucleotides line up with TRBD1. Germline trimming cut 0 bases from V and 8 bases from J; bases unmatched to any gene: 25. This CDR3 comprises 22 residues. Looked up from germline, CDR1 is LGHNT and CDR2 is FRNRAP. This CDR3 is CASGLVNLGGQGTYRSGHTIYF. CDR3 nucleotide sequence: TGTGCTAGTGGTTTGGTTAATCTTGGGGGACAGGGGACCTACCGCTCTGGGCACACCATATATTTT.

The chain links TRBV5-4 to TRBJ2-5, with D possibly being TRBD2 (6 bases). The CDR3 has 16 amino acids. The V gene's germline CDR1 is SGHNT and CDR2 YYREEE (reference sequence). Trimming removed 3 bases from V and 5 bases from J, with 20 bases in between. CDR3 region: CASSSAGTPPSETQYF. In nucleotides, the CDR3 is TGTGCCAGCAGCTCAGCCGGGACTCCACCCTCGGAGACCCAGTACTTC.

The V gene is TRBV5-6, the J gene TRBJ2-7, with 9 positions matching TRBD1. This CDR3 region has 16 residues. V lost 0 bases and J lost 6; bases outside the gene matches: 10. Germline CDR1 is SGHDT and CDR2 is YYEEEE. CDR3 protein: CASSLGGTGMMSEQYF. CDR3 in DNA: TGTGCCAGCAGCTTGGGAGGGACAGGGATGATGAGCGAGCAGTACTTC.

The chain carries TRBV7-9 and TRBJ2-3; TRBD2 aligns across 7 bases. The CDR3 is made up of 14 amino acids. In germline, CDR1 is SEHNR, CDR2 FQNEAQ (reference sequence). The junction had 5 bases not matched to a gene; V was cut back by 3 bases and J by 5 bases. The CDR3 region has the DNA TGTGCCAGCAGCTTTAACGGGAGGAGAGATACGCAGTATTTT. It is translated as CASSFNGRRDTQYF. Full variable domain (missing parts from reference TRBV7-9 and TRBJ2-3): DTGVSQNPRHKITKRGQNVTFRCDPISEHNRLYWYRQTLGQGPEFLTYFQNEAQLEKSRLLSDRFSAERPKGSFSTLEIQRTEQGDSAMYLCASSFNGRRDTQYFGPGTRLTVL.

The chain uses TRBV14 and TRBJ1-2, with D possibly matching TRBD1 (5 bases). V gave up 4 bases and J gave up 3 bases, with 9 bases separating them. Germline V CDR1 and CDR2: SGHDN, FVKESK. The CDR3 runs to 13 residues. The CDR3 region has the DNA TGTGCCAGCAGCCTACAGGTTCACTATGGCTACACCTTC. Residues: CASSLQVHYGYTF.

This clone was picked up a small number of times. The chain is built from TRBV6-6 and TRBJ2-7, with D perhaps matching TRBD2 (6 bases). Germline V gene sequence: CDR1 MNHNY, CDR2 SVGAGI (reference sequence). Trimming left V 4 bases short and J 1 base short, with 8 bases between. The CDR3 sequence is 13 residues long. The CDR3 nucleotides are TGTGCCAGCAGTTTAGGGACTTCCTACGAGCAGTACGTC. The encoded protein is CASSLGTSYEQYV.

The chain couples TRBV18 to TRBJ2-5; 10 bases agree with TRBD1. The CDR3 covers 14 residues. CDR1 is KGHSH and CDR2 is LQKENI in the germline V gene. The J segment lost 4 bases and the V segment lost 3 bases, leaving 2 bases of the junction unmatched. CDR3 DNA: TGTGCCAGCTCACCTAGGACAGGGGGAGAGACCCAGTACTTC. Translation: CASSPRTGGETQYF.

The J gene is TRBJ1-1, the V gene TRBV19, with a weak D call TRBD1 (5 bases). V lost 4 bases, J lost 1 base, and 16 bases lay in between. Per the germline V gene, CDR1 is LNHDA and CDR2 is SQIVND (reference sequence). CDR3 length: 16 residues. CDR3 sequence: CASSRSLSQGNTEAFF. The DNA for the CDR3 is TGTGCCAGTAGTAGGTCCCTGTCGCAGGGGAACACTGAAGCTTTCTTT.

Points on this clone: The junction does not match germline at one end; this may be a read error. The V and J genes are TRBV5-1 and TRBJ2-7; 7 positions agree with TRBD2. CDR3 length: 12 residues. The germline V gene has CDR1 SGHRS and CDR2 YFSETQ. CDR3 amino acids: CASSLGDYPRRF. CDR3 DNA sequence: TGCGCCAGCAGCTTGGGGGACTACCCGCGACGCTTC.

Here the CDR3 DNA reads TGTGCCAGCAGTTTAGCGGGATACAATGAGCAGTTCTTC. Translated, it gives CASSLAGYNEQFF. The chain employs TRBV28 and TRBJ2-1; possible D gene TRBD2, 6 bases. The CDR3 contains 13 residues. Germline V lookup: CDR1 MDHEN, CDR2 SYDVKM. V was pared by 2 bases and J by 4 bases, with 6 bases between. Drawing the rest from reference TRBV28 and TRBJ2-1, the complete variable domain is DVKVTQSSRYLVKRTGEKVFLECVQDMDHENMFWYRQDPGLGLRLIYFSYDVKMKEKGDIPEGYSVSREKKERFSLILESASTNQTSMYLCASSLAGYNEQFFGPGTRLTVL.

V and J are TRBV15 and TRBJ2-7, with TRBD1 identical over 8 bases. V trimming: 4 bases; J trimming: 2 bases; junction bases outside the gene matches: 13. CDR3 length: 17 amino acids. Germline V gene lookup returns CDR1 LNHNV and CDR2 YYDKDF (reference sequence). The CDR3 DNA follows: TGTGCCACCAGCATCGACTCGGGACAGGCTAGACCCTACGAGCAGTACTTC. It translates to CATSIDSGQARPYEQYF.

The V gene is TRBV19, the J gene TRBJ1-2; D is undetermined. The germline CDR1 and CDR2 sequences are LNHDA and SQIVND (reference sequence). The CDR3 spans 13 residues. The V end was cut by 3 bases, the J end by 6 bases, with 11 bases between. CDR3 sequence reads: CASSMDAGNGYTF. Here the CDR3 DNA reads TGTGCCAGTAGTATGGACGCCGGGAATGGCTACACCTTC. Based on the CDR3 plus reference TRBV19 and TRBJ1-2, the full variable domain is DGGITQSPKYLFRKEGQNVTLSCEQNLNHDAMYWYRQDPGQGLRLIYYSQIVNDFQKGDIAEGYSVSREKKESFPLTVTSAQKNPTAFYLCASSMDAGNGYTFGSGTRLTVV.

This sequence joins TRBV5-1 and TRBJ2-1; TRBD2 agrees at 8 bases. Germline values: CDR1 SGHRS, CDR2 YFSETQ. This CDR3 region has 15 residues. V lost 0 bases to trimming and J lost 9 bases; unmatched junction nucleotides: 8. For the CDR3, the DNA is TGCGCCAGCAGCTTGGCGGGAGGGTCGGGCGGTGAGCAGTTCTTC. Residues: CASSLAGGSGGEQFF.